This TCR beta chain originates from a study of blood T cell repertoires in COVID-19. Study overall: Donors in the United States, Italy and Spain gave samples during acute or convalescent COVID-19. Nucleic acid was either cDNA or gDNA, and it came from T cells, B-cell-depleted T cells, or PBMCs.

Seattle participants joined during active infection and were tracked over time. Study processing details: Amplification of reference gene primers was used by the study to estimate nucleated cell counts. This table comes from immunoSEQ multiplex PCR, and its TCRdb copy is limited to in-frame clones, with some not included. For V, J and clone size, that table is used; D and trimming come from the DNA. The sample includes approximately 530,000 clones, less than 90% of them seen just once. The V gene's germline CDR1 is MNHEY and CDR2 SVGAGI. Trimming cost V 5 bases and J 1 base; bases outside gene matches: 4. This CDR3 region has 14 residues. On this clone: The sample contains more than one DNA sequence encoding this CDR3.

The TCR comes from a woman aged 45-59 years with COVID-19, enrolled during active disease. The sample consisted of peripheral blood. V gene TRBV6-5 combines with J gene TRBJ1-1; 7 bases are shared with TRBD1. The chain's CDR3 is CASSTGTANTEAFF. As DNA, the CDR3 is TGTGCCAGCAGTACCGGGACAGCGAACACTGAAGCTTTCTTT.